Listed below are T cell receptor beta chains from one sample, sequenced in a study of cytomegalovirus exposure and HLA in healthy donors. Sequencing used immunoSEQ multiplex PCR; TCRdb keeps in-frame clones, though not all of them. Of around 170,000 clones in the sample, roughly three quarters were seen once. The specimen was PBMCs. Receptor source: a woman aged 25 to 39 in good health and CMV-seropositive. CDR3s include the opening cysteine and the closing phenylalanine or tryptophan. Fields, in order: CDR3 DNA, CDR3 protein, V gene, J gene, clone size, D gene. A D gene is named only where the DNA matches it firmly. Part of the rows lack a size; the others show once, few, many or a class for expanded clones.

cdr3_nt: TGTGCCAGCAGCTTAGAAACAGGGAGAGGGGAAAAACTGTTTTTT; cdr3_aa: CASSLETGRGEKLFF; v_call: TRBV7-2; j_call: TRBJ1-4; clone_size: once; d_call: -
cdr3_nt: TGTGCCAGCTCACCAACGGAGGACACCGGGGAGCTGTTTTTT; cdr3_aa: CASSPTEDTGELFF; v_call: TRBV18; j_call: TRBJ2-2; clone_size: few; d_call: -
cdr3_nt: TGTGCCAGCAGCTCCGTCCCGGGACAGGGGCAACGCCATGGCTACACCTTC; cdr3_aa: CASSSVPGQGQRHGYTF; v_call: TRBV11-1; j_call: TRBJ1-2; clone_size: -; d_call: TRBD1
cdr3_nt: TGTGCCAGCAGTGACGGGACAGACTACGAGCAGTACTTC; cdr3_aa: CASSDGTDYEQYF; v_call: TRBV6-1; j_call: TRBJ2-7; clone_size: few; d_call: TRBD1
cdr3_nt: TGTGCCAGCAGCTTTGGGTTGAAGGGAGCGAACACTGAAGCTTTCTTT; cdr3_aa: CASSFGLKGANTEAFF; v_call: TRBV5-4; j_call: TRBJ1-1; clone_size: -; d_call: -
cdr3_nt: TGTGCCAGCAGCGTAGAGGATAGCGGGTACAATGAGCAGTTCTTC; cdr3_aa: CASSVEDSGYNEQFF; v_call: TRBV9; j_call: TRBJ2-1; clone_size: once; d_call: TRBD2
cdr3_nt: TGTGCCAGCAGCTCCGACAGGGGGCACACCGGGGAGCTGTTTTTT; cdr3_aa: CASSSDRGHTGELFF; v_call: TRBV7-2; j_call: TRBJ2-2; clone_size: -; d_call: TRBD1
cdr3_nt: TGCGCCAGCAGGATTTTAGTTAACACTGAAGCTTTCTTT; cdr3_aa: CASRILVNTEAFF; v_call: TRBV10-2; j_call: TRBJ1-1; clone_size: -; d_call: -
cdr3_nt: TGCGCCAGCAGCCAAGAGGGAAGTTGGGTAGCAGGCAGGGGTGAGCAGTACTTC; cdr3_aa: CASSQEGSWVAGRGEQYF; v_call: TRBV4-1; j_call: TRBJ2-7; clone_size: few; d_call: -
cdr3_nt: TGTGCCAGCAGCTCTCAATCGGGACAGGGCCTAATGCGTGGGACCCAGTACTTC; cdr3_aa: CASSSQSGQGLMRGTQYF; v_call: TRBV7-6; j_call: TRBJ2-5; clone_size: -; d_call: TRBD1
cdr3_nt: TGTGCCTGGACCCCTGGACAGGGGGATCAGCCCCAGCATTTT; cdr3_aa: CAWTPGQGDQPQHF; v_call: TRBV30; j_call: TRBJ1-5; clone_size: -; d_call: TRBD1
cdr3_nt: TGCGCCAGCACCGAGGCGGAGGGGAAGCAAGAGACCCAGTACTTC; cdr3_aa: CASTEAEGKQETQYF; v_call: TRBV10-2; j_call: TRBJ2-5; clone_size: -; d_call: -
cdr3_nt: TGTGCCAGCAGCGTAGGGGCAGGTCAGGGGATCTCCTACGAGCAGTACTTC; cdr3_aa: CASSVGAGQGISYEQYF; v_call: TRBV9; j_call: TRBJ2-7; clone_size: -; d_call: -
cdr3_nt: TGTGCCAGCAGCCAAGTAGGGGACATCTATGGCTACACCTTC; cdr3_aa: CASSQVGDIYGYTF; v_call: TRBV5-5; j_call: TRBJ1-2; clone_size: -; d_call: -
cdr3_nt: TGTTCCAGCAGCCCCCCAAAAGGGGGTTCGCGTGGGGAGACCCAGTACTTC; cdr3_aa: CSSSPPKGGSRGETQYF; v_call: TRBV7-9; j_call: TRBJ2-5; clone_size: -; d_call: -
cdr3_nt: TGTGCCAGCAGCCCCCGACAGGGGGGATGGACCGGGGAGCTGTTTTTT; cdr3_aa: CASSPRQGGWTGELFF; v_call: TRBV7-9; j_call: TRBJ2-2; clone_size: -; d_call: TRBD1
cdr3_nt: TGTGCCAGTAGTGGGGCTGGCTACACCTTC; cdr3_aa: CASSGAGYTF; v_call: TRBV19; j_call: TRBJ1-2; clone_size: -; d_call: -
cdr3_nt: TGTGCCAGCAGCCTGGGCGGGGGGCGCACAGATACGCAGTATTTT; cdr3_aa: CASSLGGGRTDTQYF; v_call: TRBV14; j_call: TRBJ2-3; clone_size: -; d_call: TRBD2
cdr3_nt: TGTGCCAGCAGTTTGGACAGCTTCTCCTACGAGCAGTACTTC; cdr3_aa: CASSLDSFSYEQYF; v_call: TRBV28; j_call: TRBJ2-7; clone_size: -; d_call: -
cdr3_nt: TGCGCCAGCAGCTTGAGGCCCCTGGCCAGCGGGGGTTTAGAGACCCAGTACTTC; cdr3_aa: CASSLRPLASGGLETQYF; v_call: TRBV5-1; j_call: TRBJ2-5; clone_size: -; d_call: TRBD2
cdr3_nt: TGTGCCAGCAGCGTACAGGTGAACACTGAAGCTTTCTTT; cdr3_aa: CASSVQVNTEAFF; v_call: TRBV7-2; j_call: TRBJ1-1; clone_size: -; d_call: -
cdr3_nt: TGTGCCAGCAGCGATCGGACAGGGTGGGCAGATACGCAGTATTTT; cdr3_aa: CASSDRTGWADTQYF; v_call: TRBV5-6; j_call: TRBJ2-3; clone_size: -; d_call: TRBD1
cdr3_nt: TGTGCCAGCAGGACGGGTGGGAGAGTCACCGGGGAGCTGTTTTTT; cdr3_aa: CASRTGGRVTGELFF; v_call: TRBV7-6; j_call: TRBJ2-2; clone_size: -; d_call: -
cdr3_nt: TGTGCCAGCAGCCTAAGCACAGATACGCAGTATTTT; cdr3_aa: CASSLSTDTQYF; v_call: TRBV7-2; j_call: TRBJ2-3; clone_size: -; d_call: -
cdr3_nt: TGTGCCATCAGTGGCGCGGGGGGGGTAGGAGATACGCAGTATTTT; cdr3_aa: CAISGAGGVGDTQYF; v_call: TRBV10-3; j_call: TRBJ2-3; clone_size: few; d_call: TRBD2
cdr3_nt: TGTGCCAGCAGCTTTTATAGAACGGATCAGCCCCAGCATTTT; cdr3_aa: CASSFYRTDQPQHF; v_call: TRBV5-5; j_call: TRBJ1-5; clone_size: -; d_call: -
cdr3_nt: TGTGCCACCAAGCCAGGGCGGGGGGCCTCCTACGAGCAGTACTTC; cdr3_aa: CATKPGRGASYEQYF; v_call: TRBV6-6; j_call: TRBJ2-7; clone_size: few; d_call: TRBD2
cdr3_nt: TGCGCCAGCAGCTTAGACGACAGGAGAGCTTTCTTT; cdr3_aa: CASSLDDRRAFF; v_call: TRBV5-1; j_call: TRBJ1-1; clone_size: -; d_call: -
cdr3_nt: TGTGCCAGCAGCCCCAGACTGGTTGGCAATGAGCAGTTCTTC; cdr3_aa: CASSPRLVGNEQFF; v_call: TRBV7-2; j_call: TRBJ2-1; clone_size: -; d_call: -
cdr3_nt: TGCGCCAGCAGGGCTAGCGGGGGGTTGGCCGGGGAGCTGTTTTTT; cdr3_aa: CASRASGGLAGELFF; v_call: TRBV4-1; j_call: TRBJ2-2; clone_size: -; d_call: TRBD2
cdr3_nt: TGTTCCAGCAGCTCCCGGGACACGGGACGGACGAATGAGCAGTTCTTC; cdr3_aa: CSSSSRDTGRTNEQFF; v_call: TRBV7-9; j_call: TRBJ2-1; clone_size: -; d_call: -
cdr3_nt: TGTGCCAGCAGCGTAGCTCCCACAGATCCCTACGAGCAGTACTTC; cdr3_aa: CASSVAPTDPYEQYF; v_call: TRBV9; j_call: TRBJ2-7; clone_size: -; d_call: -
cdr3_nt: TGTGCCAGCAGCCAAGGGGGCACAGGGCATGGCGAGCAGTACTTC; cdr3_aa: CASSQGGTGHGEQYF; v_call: TRBV4-2; j_call: TRBJ2-7; clone_size: -; d_call: -
cdr3_nt: TGTGCTAGTGGTTTGCGGGGGGCTAGGGCTAATGAAAAACTGTTTTTT; cdr3_aa: CASGLRGARANEKLFF; v_call: TRBV12-5; j_call: TRBJ1-4; clone_size: -; d_call: -
cdr3_nt: TGTGCCAGCAGCTCTACAGGGCTGGGGAATCAGCCCCAGCATTTT; cdr3_aa: CASSSTGLGNQPQHF; v_call: TRBV7-9; j_call: TRBJ1-5; clone_size: -; d_call: -
cdr3_nt: TGTGCCAGCAGCTTAGCGGCGGCTAACACTGAAGCTTTCTTT; cdr3_aa: CASSLAAANTEAFF; v_call: TRBV11-3; j_call: TRBJ1-1; clone_size: few; d_call: -
cdr3_nt: TGTGCCAGCGGTAACAGCTTTAACTATGGCTACACCTTC; cdr3_aa: CASGNSFNYGYTF; v_call: TRBV6-1; j_call: TRBJ1-2; clone_size: -; d_call: -